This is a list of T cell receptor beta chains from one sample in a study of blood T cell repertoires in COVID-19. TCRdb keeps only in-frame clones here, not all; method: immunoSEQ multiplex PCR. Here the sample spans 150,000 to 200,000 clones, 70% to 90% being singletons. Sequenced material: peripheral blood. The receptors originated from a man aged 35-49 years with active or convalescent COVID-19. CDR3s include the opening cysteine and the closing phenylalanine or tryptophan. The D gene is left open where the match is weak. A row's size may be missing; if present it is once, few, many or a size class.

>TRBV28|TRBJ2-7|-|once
TGTGCCAGCAGTACCCCGATCCCGCAAGCCGACTACGAGCAGTACTTC
CASSTPIPQADYEQYF
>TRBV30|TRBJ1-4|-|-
TGTGCCTGGAGCCGGACGGGAGTTAATGAAAAACTGTTTTTT
CAWSRTGVNEKLFF
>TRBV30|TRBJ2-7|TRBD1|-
TGTGCCTGTGCGCAGGGGGCTAGAGTTTCGGAGCAGTACTTC
CACAQGARVSEQYF
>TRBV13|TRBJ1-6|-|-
TGTGCCAGCAGCTTAGACGTAGGGGCTGGTTCACCCCTCCACTTT
CASSLDVGAGSPLHF
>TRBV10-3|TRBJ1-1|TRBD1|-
TGTGCCATCAGTGACCCGGGACAGGGTTACACTGAAGCTTTCTTT
CAISDPGQGYTEAFF
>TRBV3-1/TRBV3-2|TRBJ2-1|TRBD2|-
TGTGCCAGCAGCGAACTAGCGGGCGACTACAATGAGCAGTTCTTC
CASSELAGDYNEQFF
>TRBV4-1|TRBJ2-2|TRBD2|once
TGCGCCAGCAGCCAGAAGGGCGGGGGGGCCTTCGGGGAGCTGTTTTTT
CASSQKGGGAFGELFF
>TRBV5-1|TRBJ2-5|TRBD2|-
TGCGCCAGCAGCGTAGGAGTAGCGGGGGGGAGACAAGAGACCCAGTACTTC
CASSVGVAGGRQETQYF
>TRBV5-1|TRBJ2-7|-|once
TGCGCCAGCAGCGCGGAGATTACCTACGAGCAGTACTTC
CASSAEITYEQYF
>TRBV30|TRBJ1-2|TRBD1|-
TGTGCCTGGAGTGTTTCCCGGACAGGAAAATTCAACTATGGCTACACCTTC
CAWSVSRTGKFNYGYTF
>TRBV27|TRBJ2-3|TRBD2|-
TGTGCCAGCACCAAAGGGGGCGGGGGGGCCTTAGATACGCAGTATTTT
CASTKGGGGALDTQYF
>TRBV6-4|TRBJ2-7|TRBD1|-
TGTGCCAGCAGTGCCGAGACAGGGACCGAGCAGTACTTC
CASSAETGTEQYF
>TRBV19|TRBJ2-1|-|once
TGTGCCAGTAGTATCCCGCTCCTGAGCTCCTACAATGAGCAGTTCTTC
CASSIPLLSSYNEQFF
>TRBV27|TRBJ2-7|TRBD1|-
TGTGCCAGCTCCGGGACAGGGTCTTACGAGCAGTACTTC
CASSGTGSYEQYF
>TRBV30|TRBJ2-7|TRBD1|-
TGTGCCTGGCAGCGGGACAGGGGACTTTACGAGCAGTACTTC
CAWQRDRGLYEQYF
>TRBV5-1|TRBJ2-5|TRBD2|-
TGCGCCAGCAGCTCGGAAGCGGGGGGGCCGAGGGAGACCCAGTACTTC
CASSSEAGGPRETQYF
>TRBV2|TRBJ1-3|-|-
TGTGCCAGCAGTGAAGCGAGAACTTCTGGAAACACCATATATTTT
CASSEARTSGNTIYF
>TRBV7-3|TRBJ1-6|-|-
TGTGCCAGCAGCTTACGTTCAGGGGACAATTCACCCCTCCACTTT
CASSLRSGDNSPLHF
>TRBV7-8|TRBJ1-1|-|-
TGTGCCAGCAGCTTCGGACAGTATCGCTCTGAAGCTTTCTTT
CASSFGQYRSEAFF
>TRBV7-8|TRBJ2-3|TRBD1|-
TGTGCCAGCAGCCCTCGGACAGGTGGAACAGATACGCAGTATTTT
CASSPRTGGTDTQYF
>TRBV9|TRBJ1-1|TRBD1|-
TGTGCCAGCAGCGAAGTACAGGGGGCGCCGAACACTGAAGCTTTCTTT
CASSEVQGAPNTEAFF
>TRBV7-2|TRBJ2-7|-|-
TGTGCCAGCAGCTTAAGACAGACTCGCGAGCAGTACTTC
CASSLRQTREQYF
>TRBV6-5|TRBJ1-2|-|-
TGTGCCGCGGAGGGAGGGGGCTATGGCTACACCTTC
CAAEGGGYGYTF
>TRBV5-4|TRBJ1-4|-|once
TGTGCCAGCAGCCGCACCGCGGGGGGAAAGGGTGAAAAACTGTTTTTT
CASSRTAGGKGEKLFF
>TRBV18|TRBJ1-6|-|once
TGTGCCAGCTCACCACCTAATAATTCACCCCTCCACTTT
CASSPPNNSPLHF
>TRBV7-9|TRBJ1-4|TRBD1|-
TGTGCCAGCAGCTTCGACTACAGGGGCAACGAAAAACTGTTTTTT
CASSFDYRGNEKLFF
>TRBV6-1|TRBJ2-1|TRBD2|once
TGTGCCAGCAGTGACTTTTCTAGCGGGGGGGCTTTGGCTGAGCAGTTCTTC
CASSDFSSGGALAEQFF
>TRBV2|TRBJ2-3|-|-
TGTGCCAGCAGCCGGGACTTGAGCACAGATACGCAGTATTTT
CASSRDLSTDTQYF
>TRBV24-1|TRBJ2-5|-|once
TGTGCCACCAGTGACCCCCTTCGGGAGACCCAGTACTTC
CATSDPLRETQYF
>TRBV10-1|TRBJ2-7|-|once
TGCGCCAGCAGTGCCACTTTGTCCTACGAGCAGTACTTC
CASSATLSYEQYF
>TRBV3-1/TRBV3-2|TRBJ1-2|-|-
TGTGCCAGCAGCCAAGATGTCCCAGGGCACCTCTATGGCTACACCTTC
CASSQDVPGHLYGYTF
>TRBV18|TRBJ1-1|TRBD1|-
TGTGCCAGCTCACCGAACAGGGGGCGGTGGACTGAAGCTTTCTTT
CASSPNRGRWTEAFF
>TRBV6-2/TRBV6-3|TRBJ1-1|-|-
TGTGCCAGCAGTTATCAGGGGAACACTGAAGCTTTCTTT
CASSYQGNTEAFF
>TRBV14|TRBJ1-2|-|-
TGTGCCAGCAGCCAACTGATCGGACAGAACTATGGCTACACCTTC
CASSQLIGQNYGYTF
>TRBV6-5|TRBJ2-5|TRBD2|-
TGTGCCAGCAAATTGCCAGCGGGGGGGCCGAGGACCCAGTACTTC
CASKLPAGGPRTQYF
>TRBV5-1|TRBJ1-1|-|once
TGCGCCAGCAGCACCACAGGGTTTGGCACTGAAGCTTTCTTT
CASSTTGFGTEAFF
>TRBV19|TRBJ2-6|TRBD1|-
TGTGCCAGTAGTACATCGACAGGGGTTACTGGGGCCAACGTCCTGACTTTC
CASSTSTGVTGANVLTF
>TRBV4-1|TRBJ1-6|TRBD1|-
TGCGCCAGCAGCCAAGAGACAGGGCGATCCTATAATTCACCCCTCCACTTT
CASSQETGRSYNSPLHF
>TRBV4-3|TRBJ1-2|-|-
TGCGCCAGCAGCCAAGAAGACAGCAAGGGAGGCTACACCTTC
CASSQEDSKGGYTF
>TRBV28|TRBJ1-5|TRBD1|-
TGTGCCAGCGGAATACAGGGGCTAGGGCAGCCCCAGCATTTT
CASGIQGLGQPQHF
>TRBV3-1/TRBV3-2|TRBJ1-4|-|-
TGTGCCAGCAGCCCTCGTTTGGGGGGGCCGAGTAATGAAAAACTGTTTTTT
CASSPRLGGPSNEKLFF
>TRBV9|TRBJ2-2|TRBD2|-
TGTGCCAGCAGCCCACGTTGGGGGGGAAACACCGGGGAGCTGTTTTTT
CASSPRWGGNTGELFF
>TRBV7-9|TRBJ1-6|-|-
TGTGCCAGCAGCTCGGGAGGTAATTCACCCCTCCACTTT
CASSSGGNSPLHF
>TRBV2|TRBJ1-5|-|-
TGTGCCAGCAGGAAAGGGGAGGCAGGCAATCAGCCCCAGCATTTT
CASRKGEAGNQPQHF
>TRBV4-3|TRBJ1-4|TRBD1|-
TGCGCCAGCAGCCAAGAAGGGGCGGGACAGGGCGTTGAAAAACTGTTTTTT
CASSQEGAGQGVEKLFF